This T cell receptor (beta chain) is from a study of blood T cells in healthy people across ages (dated by TCRdb to the mid-2010s). For the study in its entirety: In model experiments, roughly one uniquely barcoded TCR beta cDNA molecule per two T cells was captured by template switching. Two additional independent replicas of 1 million unique cDNA reads from the same blood draw were analyzed for two donors (one aged 18 to 30 and one aged 80 or older). Age-related changes in TCR beta repertoire diversity were measured in the study by deep sequencing normalized with unique cDNA molecular identifiers. To avoid experimental bias, donors of different ages were randomly spread across the sequencing lanes. The donors were divided into four age groups: young (average approximately 16 years), middle-aged (about 39), aged (around 67) and long-lived (82).

In this sample, this clonotype turned up a few times. The antigen it recognizes is unknown. Per-base quality was not reported, and no clone a single base away is much larger than it. Here is what the overall study found, with its caveats: Total diversity estimates from one million sequenced T cells were considered lower bounds and underestimates. Observed TCR beta diversity correlated strongly with the percentage of naive T cells measured by flow cytometry. The CMV infection status of donors was not known, potentially confounding age-related changes in expanded clonotypes. As age increased, observed TCR beta diversity per million T cells dropped in a roughly linear way, and a significant reduction was already evident by age 40. Compared with the aged group, more naive CD4+ T cells, fewer expanded clones and increased TCR diversity were shown by the long-lived group, suggesting age selection. Conclusive comparison of naive and antigen-experienced compartments was prevented by the profiling of bulk unsorted PBMCs.

The library was generated by 5' RACE. The sample was run on an Illumina HiSeq 2500. The second PCR ran for roughly 7 to 12 cycles and used a J-beta primer mix along with a sample-barcoded 5' primer. Each TCR beta cDNA molecule received a unique molecular identifier from a template-switch 5' adaptor carrying 12 random nucleotides. Each sample yielded at least 3 million CDR3-containing paired-end reads. First-strand cDNA was synthesized from all RNA with the Mint cDNA synthesis kit, primed by a TRBC-specific oligonucleotide. After uracil-DNA glycosylase treatment, a first 18-cycle PCR used universal primers M1SS and BC2_uni_R on all cDNA. The paper's data handling went like this. For normalization, 1 million high-quality reads, each with a distinct molecular identifier, were randomly selected from each sample. Reads with shared molecular identifiers were discarded instead of being binned into consensus sequences. MiTCR, set to a Q25 quality threshold and the strictest error-elimination algorithm, was used for CDR3 identification, clonotype clustering and error correction. A nonparametric unseen species model using Euler transformation provided a lower-bound estimate of total TCR beta diversity. TCRdb reprocessing: public reads trimmed at Q25 with fastp, clones called with MiXCR, in-frame beta chains kept. Every entry covers one CDR3 protein and lists the most common genes and DNA from its rows. These V and J calls rely on TCRdb rather than the paper's analysis. The sample table holds about 680,000 distinct CDR3 sequences, of which 49% were seen once. Roughly 34% of the sample rests with the top ten.

Systemically healthy Caucasian individuals from Russia, 39 in total and aged roughly 6 to 100 years, were included as donors. Each donor gave 8 to 10 milliliters of peripheral blood, drawn into EDTA-treated Vacutainer tubes. Ficoll-Paque density-gradient centrifugation was used to isolate PBMCs, with at least 6.5 million per sample. Trizol reagent was used to extract total RNA from PBMCs, with at least 6 micrograms per sample. The percentages of naive CD45RAhigh/CD27high T cells were determined by flow cytometry on a PBMC aliquot from every donor. From the cysteine through the phenylalanine, the CDR3 covers 13 amino acids. The sequence is cut down to CDR3 DNA, 39 bases in frame from base 1. V and J are truncated by 0 bases and 7 bases respectively, leaving an intervening sequence of 7 bases. CDR1 MNHEY and CDR2 SVGAGI are derived from the germline V gene.

Material for sequencing was blood. The clonotype comes from a woman aged 60 to 75 in good health. The chain is made from TRBV6-5 and TRBJ2-1; possibly the D gene is TRBD2, per 6 matching bases. The DNA sequence reads TGTGCCAGCAGTTACTCGACTAGGAATGAGCAGTTCTTC. Translated, this is CASSYSTRNEQFF.